This T cell receptor (beta chain) was profiled in a study of cytomegalovirus exposure and HLA in healthy donors. With regard to this clone: Its antigen is still unknown.

The CDR3 length is 15 residues. In germline, CDR1 is SQVTM, CDR2 ANQGSEA. V was cut by 6 bases and J by 0 bases, with 15 bases left in between. It was with 60 Vbeta and 13 Jbeta primers that the PCR ran. Profiled with immunoSEQ multiplex PCR; TCRdb holds only in-frame clones, not every one. This sample carries about 37,000 clones, about 74% of them seen once, and the ten largest clones take 6.3%. The study's findings and limits: As a later analysis showed, several of the most significant clusters appeared to be linked to common viral pathogens. CMV serostatus alone was available as immune exposure information.

The sequence was obtained from a man younger than 40 in good health and CMV-seronegative. The V and J genes are TRBV29-1 and TRBJ1-3, with D tentatively TRBD1 (5 bases). Sample: PBMCs. CDR3 sequence reads: CSVPGTGSSGNTIYF. The DNA for the CDR3 is TGCAGCGTACCCGGGACCGGGAGCTCTGGAAACACCATATATTTT.